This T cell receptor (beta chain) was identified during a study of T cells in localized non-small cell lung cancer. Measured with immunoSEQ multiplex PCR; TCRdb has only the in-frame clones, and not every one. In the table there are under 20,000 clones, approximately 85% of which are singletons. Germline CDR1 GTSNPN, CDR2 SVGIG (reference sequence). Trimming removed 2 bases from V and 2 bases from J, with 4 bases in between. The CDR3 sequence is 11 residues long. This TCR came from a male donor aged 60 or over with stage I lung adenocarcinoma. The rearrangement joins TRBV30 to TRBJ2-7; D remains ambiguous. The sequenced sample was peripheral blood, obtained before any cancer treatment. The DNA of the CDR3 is TGTGCCTGGAGTACAGCCTACGAGCAGTACTTC. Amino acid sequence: CAWSTAYEQYF.